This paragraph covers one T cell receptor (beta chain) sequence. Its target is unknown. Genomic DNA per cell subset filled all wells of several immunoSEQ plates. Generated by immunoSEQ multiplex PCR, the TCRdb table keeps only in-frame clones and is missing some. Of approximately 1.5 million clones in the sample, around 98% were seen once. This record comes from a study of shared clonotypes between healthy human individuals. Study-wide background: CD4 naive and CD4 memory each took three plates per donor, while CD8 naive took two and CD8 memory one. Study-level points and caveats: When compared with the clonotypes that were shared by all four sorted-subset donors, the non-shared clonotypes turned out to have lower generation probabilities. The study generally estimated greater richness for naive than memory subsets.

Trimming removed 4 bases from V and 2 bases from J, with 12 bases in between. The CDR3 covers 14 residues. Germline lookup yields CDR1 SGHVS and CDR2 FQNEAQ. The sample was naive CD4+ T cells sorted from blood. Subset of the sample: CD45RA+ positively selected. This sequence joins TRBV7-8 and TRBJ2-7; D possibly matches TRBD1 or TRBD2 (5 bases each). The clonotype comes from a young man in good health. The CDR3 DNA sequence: TGTGCCAGCAGCTATCCGGGACGTACCTACGAGCAGTACTTC. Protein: CASSYPGRTYEQYF.